A single T cell receptor beta chain is shown here with its context. The data stem from a study of post-analysis software for immune sequencing data. Presence of unique molecular identifiers characterized the TCR beta cDNA libraries. TCRdb reprocessed the PCR reads with MiXCR, giving one entry per CDR3 protein. Found here are 350,000 to 450,000 distinct CDR3 sequences, 39% of them singletons; the top ten hold around 8%. This receptor was taken from a girl aged 2 to 10 with multiple sclerosis. Sequences were obtained from blood.

CDR3: CSVEWEGNSYEQYF. The CDR3 nucleotides are TGCAGCGTTGAATGGGAAGGTAACTCCTACGAGCAGTACTTC. The chain is built from TRBV29-1 and TRBJ2-7, with D unresolved. V was shortened by 2 bases and J by 0 bases, with 11 bases between the two germline ends. Per germline, CDR1 SQVTM and CDR2 ANQGSEA. This CDR3 has 14 amino acids.